This entry features one T cell receptor (beta chain) sequence. Antigen specificity is unknown. This specimen comes from a study of post-analysis software for immune sequencing data. Study as a whole: Recorded subtypes: relapsing-remitting, secondary progressive, progressive-relapsing; some patients unannotated. Study findings and constraints: Patients carried roughly five TRBV segments more frequently than controls did, and TRBV5-6, TRBV5-1 and TRBV20-1 were among them.

In germline, CDR1 is LGHDT, CDR2 YNNKEL (reference sequence). Trimming shortened V by 0 bases and J by 6 bases, and 8 bases separated the two germline ends. The CDR3 spans 13 residues. The authors incorporated unique molecular identifiers into the TCR beta cDNA libraries. TCRdb called the PCR reads again in MiXCR, with one record for every CDR3 protein. The table lists hundreds of thousands of distinct CDR3 sequences, 55% to 60% of them singletons, with around 10% in the top ten. Sequences were obtained from blood. The V and J genes are TRBV3-1 and TRBJ1-2; D unresolved. The receptor's source is a girl aged 2 to 9 with multiple sclerosis. The DNA for the CDR3 is TGTGCCAGCAGCCAAGAGGGCCCCCATGGCTACACCTTC. Protein product: CASSQEGPHGYTF.